This T cell receptor beta chain was recovered during a study of T-cell memory formation after mild COVID-19. General study points: Confirmation of SARS-CoV-2 specificity was lacking for second-wave clones peaking day 37. Those CD4+ clones that contracted were mainly in CM and EM (CD8+ ones in EMRA).

The germline V gene encodes CDR1 LGHNT and CDR2 FRNRAP. This CDR3 has 15 amino acids. Trimming at V came to 0 bases and at J to 6 bases, leaving 4 bases not matched to a gene. As regards this clonotype: Its antigen is currently unknown.

TCRdb recomputed calls from the 5' RACE reads with MiXCR, one row per CDR3 protein. There are about 400,000 distinct CDR3 sequences in the sample; about a sixth occur only once, and under 25% lies in the top ten. The receptor was derived from a man aged 18 to 30 who had mild COVID-19 (a few samples of this study predate the infection). Cell type and time point are not known. The chain employs TRBV12-5 and TRBJ2-1; 8 bases match TRBD2. The source material was PBMCs or a T cell subset sorted from them (not recorded which). DNA of the CDR3: TGTGCTAGTGGTTTGGTAGGTAGCGGGGTCAATGAGCAGTTCTTC. It is translated as CASGLVGSGVNEQFF.